This is a list of T cell receptor beta chains from one sample in a study of Graves' ophthalmopathy and Graves' hyperthyroidism. Using its own MiXCR run on the multiplex PCR reads, TCRdb lists one record per CDR3 protein. The sample contains 45,000 to 60,000 distinct CDR3 sequences, roughly half of which appear only once. Material for sequencing was peripheral blood. The receptors come from an adult woman with Graves' ophthalmopathy. Each CDR3 is given with its conserved first and last residue. A D gene is named only where the DNA matches it firmly. Size values are once, few and many counts, or a class for expanded clones, and some rows have none.

d_gene	abundance	v_gene	j_gene	CDR3aa	CDR3nt
-	-	TRBV25-1	TRBJ1-3	CASLRTAGGTIYF	TGTGCCAGCTTACGGACAGCCGGGGGCACCATATATTTT
TRBD2	many	TRBV4-2	TRBJ2-5	CASSQEGGRGGETQYF	TGTGCCAGCAGCCAAGAAGGCGGGAGGGGGGGGGAGACCCAGTACTTC
TRBD2	-	TRBV30	TRBJ2-1	CAWSGGRDNEQFF	TGTGCCTGGAGCGGCGGGAGGGACAATGAGCAGTTCTTC
-	-	TRBV15	TRBJ2-3	CATSRQKGTSTDTQYF	TGTGCCACCAGCAGACAGAAAGGGACTAGCACAGATACGCAGTATTTT
TRBD2	many	TRBV7-2	TRBJ2-4	CASSYGGGGAKNIQYF	TGTGCCAGCAGCTACGGAGGCGGGGGGGCCAAAAACATTCAGTACTTC
-	-	TRBV5-1	TRBJ2-6	CASSLLGDSGANVLTF	TGCGCCAGCAGCTTGTTAGGGGATTCTGGGGCCAACGTCCTGACTTTC
-	-	TRBV2	TRBJ1-4	CATGIRNEKLFF	TGTGCCACAGGGATCCGGAATGAAAAACTGTTTTTT
-	-	TRBV19	TRBJ1-1	CASSLTSGFPEAFF	TGTGCCAGTAGCTTGACTAGCGGGTTCCCTGAAGCTTTCTTT
-	few	TRBV19	TRBJ2-7	CASSTRDGHSYEQYF	TGTGCCAGTAGTACCCGGGACGGACACTCCTACGAGCAGTACTTC
-	many	TRBV20-1	TRBJ2-7	CSARVGALFYEQYF	TGCAGTGCTAGAGTTGGGGCCCTCTTTTACGAGCAGTACTTC
-	-	TRBV24-1	TRBJ2-7	CATSLRGEQYF	TGTGCCACCAGCCTTAGGGGTGAGCAGTACTTC
-	many	TRBV5-1	TRBJ1-1	CASSLSWGGGVEAFF	TGCGCCAGCAGCTTGTCTTGGGGAGGGGGGGTTGAAGCTTTCTTT
TRBD1	medium-sized	TRBV20-1	TRBJ1-1	CSARTGDTEAFF	TGCAGTGCTAGGACAGGGGACACTGAAGCTTTCTTT
TRBD2	many	TRBV20-1	TRBJ2-3	CSAPDAGGPSDTDTQYF	TGCAGTGCCCCTGACGCGGGAGGGCCGAGTGACACAGATACGCAGTATTTT
-	many	TRBV11-3	TRBJ2-1	CASSLDTRETNEQFF	TGTGCCAGCAGCTTAGATACGAGGGAAACCAATGAGCAGTTCTTC